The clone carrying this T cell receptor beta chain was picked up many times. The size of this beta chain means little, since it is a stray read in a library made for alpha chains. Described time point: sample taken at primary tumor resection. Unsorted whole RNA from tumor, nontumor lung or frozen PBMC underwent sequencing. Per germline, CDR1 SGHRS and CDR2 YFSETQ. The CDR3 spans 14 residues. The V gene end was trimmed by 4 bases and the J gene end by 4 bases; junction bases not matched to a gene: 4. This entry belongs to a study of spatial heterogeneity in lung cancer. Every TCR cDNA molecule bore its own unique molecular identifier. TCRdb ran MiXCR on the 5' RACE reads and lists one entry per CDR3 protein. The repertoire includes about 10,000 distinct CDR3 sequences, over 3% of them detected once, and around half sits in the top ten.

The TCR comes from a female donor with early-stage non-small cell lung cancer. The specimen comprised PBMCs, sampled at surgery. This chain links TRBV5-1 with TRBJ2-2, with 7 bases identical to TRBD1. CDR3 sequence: CASSPGQPTGELFF. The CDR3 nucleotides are TGCGCCAGCAGCCCGGGACAGCCCACCGGGGAGCTGTTTTTT.